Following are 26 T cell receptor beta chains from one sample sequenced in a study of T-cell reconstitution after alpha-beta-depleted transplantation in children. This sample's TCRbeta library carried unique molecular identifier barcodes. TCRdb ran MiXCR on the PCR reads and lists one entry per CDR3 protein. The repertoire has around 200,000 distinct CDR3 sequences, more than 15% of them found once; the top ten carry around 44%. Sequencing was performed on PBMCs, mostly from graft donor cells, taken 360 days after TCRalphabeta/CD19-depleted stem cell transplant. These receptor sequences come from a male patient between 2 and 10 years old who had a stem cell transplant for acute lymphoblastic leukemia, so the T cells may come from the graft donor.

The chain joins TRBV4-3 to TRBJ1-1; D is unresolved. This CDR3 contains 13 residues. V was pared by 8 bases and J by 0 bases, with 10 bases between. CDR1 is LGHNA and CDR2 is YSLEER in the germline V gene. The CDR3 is CASGPNLNTEAFF. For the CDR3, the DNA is TGCGCCAGCGGACCAAATTTGAACACTGAAGCTTTCTTT.

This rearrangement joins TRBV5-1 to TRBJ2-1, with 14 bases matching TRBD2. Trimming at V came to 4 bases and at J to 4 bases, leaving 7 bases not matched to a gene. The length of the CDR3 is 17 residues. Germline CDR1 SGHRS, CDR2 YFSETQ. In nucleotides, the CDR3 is TGCGCCAGCAGCAGGGGACTAGCGGGGGCCCTATACAATGAGCAGTTCTTC. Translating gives CASSRGLAGALYNEQFF.

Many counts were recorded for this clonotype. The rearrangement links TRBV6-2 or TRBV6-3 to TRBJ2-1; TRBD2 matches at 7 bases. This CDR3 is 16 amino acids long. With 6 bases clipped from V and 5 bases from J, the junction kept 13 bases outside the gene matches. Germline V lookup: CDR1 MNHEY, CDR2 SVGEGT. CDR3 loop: CASSPSGAGKNNEQFF. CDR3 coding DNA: TGTGCCAGCAGCCCTTCAGGAGCGGGGAAGAACAATGAGCAGTTCTTC.

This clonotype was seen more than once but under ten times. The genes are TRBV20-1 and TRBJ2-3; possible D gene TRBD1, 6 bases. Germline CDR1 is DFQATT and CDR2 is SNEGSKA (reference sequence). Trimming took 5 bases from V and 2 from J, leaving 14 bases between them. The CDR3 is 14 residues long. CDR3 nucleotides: TGCAGTGCTCCTCAGGGGTTTTACACAGATACGCAGTATTTT. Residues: CSAPQGFYTDTQYF.

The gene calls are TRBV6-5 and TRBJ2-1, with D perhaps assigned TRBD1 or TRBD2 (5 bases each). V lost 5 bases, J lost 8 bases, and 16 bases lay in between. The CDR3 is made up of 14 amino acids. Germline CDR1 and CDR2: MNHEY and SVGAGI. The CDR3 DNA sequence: TGTGCCAGCAGTACTCAGCCCCGGGGCGATGAGCAGTTCTTC. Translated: CASSTQPRGDEQFF.

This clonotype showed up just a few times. The CDR3 nucleotides are TGTGCCAGCAGTTACTCGATACTGTGGGGGGTTAGCGATGAGCAGTTCTTC. Its protein is CASSYSILWGVSDEQFF. The chain is built from TRBV6-5 and TRBJ2-1, with D maybe TRBD2 (6 bases). The V gene's germline CDR1 is MNHEY and CDR2 SVGAGI. The CDR3 sequence is 17 residues long. Trimming removed 0 bases at V and 8 bases at J, with 20 bases between.

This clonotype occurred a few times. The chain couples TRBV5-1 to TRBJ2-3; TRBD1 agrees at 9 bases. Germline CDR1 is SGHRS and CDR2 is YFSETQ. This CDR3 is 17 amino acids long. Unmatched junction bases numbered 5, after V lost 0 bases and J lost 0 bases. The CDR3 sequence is CASSLDRGPTSTDTQYF. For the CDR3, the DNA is TGCGCCAGCAGCTTGGACAGGGGGCCTACTAGCACAGATACGCAGTATTTT.

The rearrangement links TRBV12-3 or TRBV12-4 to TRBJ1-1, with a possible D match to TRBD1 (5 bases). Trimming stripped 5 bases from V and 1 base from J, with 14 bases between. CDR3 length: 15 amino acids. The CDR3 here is CASSLAGTSNTEAFF. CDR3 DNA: TGTGCCAGCAGTCTCGCCGGGACGTCGAACACTGAAGCTTTCTTT.

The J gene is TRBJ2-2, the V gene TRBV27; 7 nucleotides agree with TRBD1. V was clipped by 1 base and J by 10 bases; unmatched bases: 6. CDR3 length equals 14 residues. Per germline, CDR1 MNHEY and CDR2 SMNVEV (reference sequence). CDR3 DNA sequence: TGTGCCAGCAGTTTATTCGGGACAGCCTCGGAGCTGTTTTTT. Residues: CASSLFGTASELFF.

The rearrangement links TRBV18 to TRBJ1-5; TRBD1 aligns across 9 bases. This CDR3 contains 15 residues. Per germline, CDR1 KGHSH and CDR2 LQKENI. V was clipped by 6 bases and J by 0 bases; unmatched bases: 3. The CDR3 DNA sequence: TGTGCCAGCTCGGACAGGGGATATAGCAATCAGCCCCAGCATTTT. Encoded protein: CASSDRGYSNQPQHF.

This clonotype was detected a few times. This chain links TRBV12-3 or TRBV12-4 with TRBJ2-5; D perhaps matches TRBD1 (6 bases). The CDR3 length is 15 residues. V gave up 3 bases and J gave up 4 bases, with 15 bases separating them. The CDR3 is CASSFIGTSGETQYF. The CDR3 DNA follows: TGTGCCAGCAGTTTTATTGGGACATCCGGAGAGACCCAGTACTTC.

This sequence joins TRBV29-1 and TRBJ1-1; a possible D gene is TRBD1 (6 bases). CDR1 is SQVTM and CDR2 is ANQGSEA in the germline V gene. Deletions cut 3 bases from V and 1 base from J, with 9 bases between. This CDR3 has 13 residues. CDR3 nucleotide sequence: TGCAGCGTTGATCACAGGGAGAACACTGAAGCTTTCTTT. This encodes CSVDHRENTEAFF.

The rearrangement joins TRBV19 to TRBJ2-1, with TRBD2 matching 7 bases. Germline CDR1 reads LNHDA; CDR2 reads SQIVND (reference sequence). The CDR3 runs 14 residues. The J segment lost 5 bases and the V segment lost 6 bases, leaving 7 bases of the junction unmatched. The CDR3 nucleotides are TGTGCCAGTAGAAGTAGCGGGCCTCACAATGAGCAGTTCTTC. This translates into CASRSSGPHNEQFF.

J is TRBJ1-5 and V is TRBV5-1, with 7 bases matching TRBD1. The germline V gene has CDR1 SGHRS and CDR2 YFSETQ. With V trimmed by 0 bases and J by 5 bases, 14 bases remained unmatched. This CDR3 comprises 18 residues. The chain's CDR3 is CASSLDDRASAPYQPQHF. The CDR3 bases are TGCGCCAGCAGCTTGGACGACAGGGCCTCCGCACCGTATCAGCCCCAGCATTTT. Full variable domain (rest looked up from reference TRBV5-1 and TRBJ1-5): KAGVTQTPRYLIKTRGQQVTLSCSPISGHRSVSWYQQTPGQGLQFLFEYFSETQRNKGNFPGRFSGRQFSNSRSEMNVSTLELGDSALYLCASSLDDRASAPYQPQHFGDGTRLSIL.

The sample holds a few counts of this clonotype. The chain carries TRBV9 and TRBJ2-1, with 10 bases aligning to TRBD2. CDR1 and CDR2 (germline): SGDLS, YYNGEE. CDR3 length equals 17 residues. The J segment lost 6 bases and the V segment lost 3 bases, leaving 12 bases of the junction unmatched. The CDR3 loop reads CASSEDVGTSVGNEQFF. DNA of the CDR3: TGTGCCAGCAGCGAGGACGTAGGGACTAGCGTAGGCAATGAGCAGTTCTTC.

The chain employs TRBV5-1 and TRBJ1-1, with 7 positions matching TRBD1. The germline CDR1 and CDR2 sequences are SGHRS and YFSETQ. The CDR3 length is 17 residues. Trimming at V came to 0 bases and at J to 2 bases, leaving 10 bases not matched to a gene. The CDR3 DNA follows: TGCGCCAGCAGCTTGGCGGTATATCGACAGGGCAACACTGAAGCTTTCTTT. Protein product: CASSLAVYRQGNTEAFF. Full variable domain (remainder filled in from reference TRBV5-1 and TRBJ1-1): KAGVTQTPRYLIKTRGQQVTLSCSPISGHRSVSWYQQTPGQGLQFLFEYFSETQRNKGNFPGRFSGRQFSNSRSEMNVSTLELGDSALYLCASSLAVYRQGNTEAFFGQGTRLTVV.

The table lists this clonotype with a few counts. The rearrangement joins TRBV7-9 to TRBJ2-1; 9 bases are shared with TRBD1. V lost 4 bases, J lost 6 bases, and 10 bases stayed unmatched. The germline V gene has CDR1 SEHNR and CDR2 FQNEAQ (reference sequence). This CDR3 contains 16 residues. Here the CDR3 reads CASSSSHRGRINEQFF. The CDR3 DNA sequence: TGTGCCAGCAGCTCCTCACACAGGGGGCGTATCAATGAGCAGTTCTTC.

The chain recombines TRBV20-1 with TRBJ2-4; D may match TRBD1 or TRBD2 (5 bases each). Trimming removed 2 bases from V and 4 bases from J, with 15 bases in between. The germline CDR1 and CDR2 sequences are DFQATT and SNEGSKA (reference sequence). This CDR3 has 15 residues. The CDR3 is CSARRPGAAKNIQYF. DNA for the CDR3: TGCAGTGCTAGACGCCCCGGGGCAGCTAAAAACATTCAGTACTTC.

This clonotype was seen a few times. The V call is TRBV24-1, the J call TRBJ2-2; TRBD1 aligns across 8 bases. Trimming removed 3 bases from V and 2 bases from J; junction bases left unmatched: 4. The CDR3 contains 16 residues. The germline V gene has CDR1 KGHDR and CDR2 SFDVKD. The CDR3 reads CATSDTGTGNTGELFF. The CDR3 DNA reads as TGTGCCACCAGTGATACCGGGACAGGCAACACCGGGGAGCTGTTTTTT.

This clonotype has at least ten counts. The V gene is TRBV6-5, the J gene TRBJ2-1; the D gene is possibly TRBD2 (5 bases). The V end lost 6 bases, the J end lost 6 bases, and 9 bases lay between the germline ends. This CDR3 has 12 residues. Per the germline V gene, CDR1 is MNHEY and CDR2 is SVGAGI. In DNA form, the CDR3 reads TGTGCCAGCAGACATGGAGGCAATGAGCAGTTCTTC. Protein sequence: CASRHGGNEQFF.

DNA of the CDR3: TGCAGCGGGAACATTGCTAGCAATGGCGGGGAGCTGTTTTTT. As protein: CSGNIASNGGELFF. The V gene is TRBV29-1, the J gene TRBJ2-2, with D tentatively TRBD2 (5 bases). The CDR3 loop spans 14 amino acids. V lost 7 bases, J lost 7 bases, and 19 bases lay in between. Germline CDR1 SQVTM, CDR2 ANQGSEA.

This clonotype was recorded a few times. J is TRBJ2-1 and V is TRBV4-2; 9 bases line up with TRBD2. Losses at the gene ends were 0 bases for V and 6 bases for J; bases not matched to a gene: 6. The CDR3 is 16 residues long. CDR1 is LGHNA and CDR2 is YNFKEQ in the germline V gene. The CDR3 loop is CASSQDRGGAFNEQFF. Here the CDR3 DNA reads TGTGCCAGCAGCCAAGATCGCGGGGGGGCATTCAATGAGCAGTTCTTC.

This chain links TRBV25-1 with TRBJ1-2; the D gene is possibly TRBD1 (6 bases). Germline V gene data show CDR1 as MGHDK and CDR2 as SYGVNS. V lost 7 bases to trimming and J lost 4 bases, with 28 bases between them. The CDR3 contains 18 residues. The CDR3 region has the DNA TGTGCCAGCACCGGAGGTCCACGGGACATCCTATTCGGCTATGGCTACACCTTC. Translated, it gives CASTGGPRDILFGYGYTF.

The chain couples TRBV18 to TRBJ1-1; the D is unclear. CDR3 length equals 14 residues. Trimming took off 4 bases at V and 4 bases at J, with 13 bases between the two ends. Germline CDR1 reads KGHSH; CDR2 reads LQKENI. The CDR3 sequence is CASSQDLSGTEAFF. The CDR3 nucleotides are TGTGCCAGCTCACAGGACTTGAGCGGCACTGAAGCTTTCTTT.

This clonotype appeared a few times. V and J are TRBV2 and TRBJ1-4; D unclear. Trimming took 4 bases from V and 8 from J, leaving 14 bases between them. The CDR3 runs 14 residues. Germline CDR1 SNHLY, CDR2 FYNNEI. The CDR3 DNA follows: TGTGCCAGCAGTGGTTCGGCCGGTTGGGAAAAACTGTTTTTT. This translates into CASSGSAGWEKLFF.

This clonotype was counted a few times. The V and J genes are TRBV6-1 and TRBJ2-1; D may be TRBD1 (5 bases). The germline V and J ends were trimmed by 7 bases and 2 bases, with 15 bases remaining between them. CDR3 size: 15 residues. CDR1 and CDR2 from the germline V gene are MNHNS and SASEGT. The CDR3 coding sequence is TGTGCCAGCACCTTGCCAGGGTCCCCCTACAATGAGCAGTTCTTC. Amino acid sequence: CASTLPGSPYNEQFF.